The 20 T cell receptor beta chains presented below share a single source sample, sequenced in a study of graft-versus-host responses after intestinal transplantation. Clones were sequenced by immunoSEQ multiplex PCR, and TCRdb holds only the in-frame ones, with some missing. The sample holds roughly 40,000 clones, roughly 89% seen once. Sample: PBMCs, taken 300 to 320 days after intestinal transplant. Source of these receptors: a human patient who received an intestinal transplant, so some T cells may come from the graft donor.

The V call is TRBV5-6, the J call TRBJ1-1; D is ambiguous. This CDR3 comprises 14 residues. Trimming shortened V by 3 bases and J by 3 bases, and 12 bases separated the two germline ends. In germline, CDR1 is SGHDT, CDR2 YYEEEE. CDR3 nucleotide sequence: TGTGCCAGCAGCTCCCATTTTCTCGACACTGAAGCTTTCTTT. Amino acid sequence: CASSSHFLDTEAFF.

There are a few counts of this clone. This chain uses TRBV29-1 with TRBJ2-3; D gene ambiguous. The germline V and J ends were trimmed by 0 bases and 3 bases, with 10 bases remaining between them. Germline V lookup: CDR1 SQVTM, CDR2 ANQGSEA. The CDR3 covers 14 residues. CDR3 coding DNA: TGCAGCGTTGAAGAGGGTAGACGGACAGATACGCAGTATTTT. It encodes CSVEEGRRTDTQYF.

This chain joins TRBV6-1 and TRBJ2-3, with 9 bases aligning to TRBD2. V was clipped by 4 bases and J by 5 bases; unmatched bases: 10. CDR3 size: 16 residues. The germline V gene encodes CDR1 MNHNS and CDR2 SASEGT. The CDR3: CASSGRAGGPRDTQYF. The CDR3 bases are TGTGCCAGCAGTGGAAGGGCGGGAGGGCCCAGAGATACGCAGTATTTT.

The CDR3 region is CASLGYNEQFF. DNA for the CDR3: TGTGCCAGCTTAGGCTACAATGAGCAGTTCTTC. This rearrangement joins TRBV28 to TRBJ2-1; the D is unclear. The CDR3 has 11 residues. Germline V gene lookup returns CDR1 MDHEN and CDR2 SYDVKM. Trimming pared 8 bases from V and 3 bases from J, leaving 5 bases between.

The rearrangement joins TRBV15 to TRBJ2-7; TRBD1 is a possible D gene (5 bases). V lost 2 bases and J 7 bases, leaving 24 bases between the germline ends. Looked up from germline, CDR1 is LNHNV and CDR2 is YYDKDF (reference sequence). CDR3 size: 17 residues. The CDR3 is CATSRFRQLRFFGEQYF. DNA of the CDR3: TGTGCCACCAGCAGATTTAGACAGCTTAGGTTTTTCGGAGAGCAGTACTTC. Based on the CDR3 plus reference TRBV15 and TRBJ2-7, the full variable domain is DAMVIQNPRYQVTQFGKPVTLSCSQTLNHNVMYWYQQKSSQAPKLLFHYYDKDFNNEADTPDNFQSRRPNTSFCFLDIRSPGLGDTAMYLCATSRFRQLRFFGEQYFGPGTRLTVT.

This chain uses TRBV5-4 with TRBJ2-7, with 9 bases aligning to TRBD1. This CDR3 region has 14 residues. Trimming at V came to 2 bases and at J to 3 bases, leaving 3 bases not matched to a gene. Germline CDR1 SGHNT, CDR2 YYREEE (reference sequence). The CDR3 region is CASSFRGQGYEQYF. CDR3 bases: TGTGCCAGCAGCTTTAGGGGACAGGGCTACGAGCAGTACTTC. Variable domain in full (rest from reference TRBV5-4 and TRBJ2-7): ETGVTQSPTHLIKTRGQQVTLRCSSQSGHNTVSWYQQALGQGPQFIFQYYREEENGRGNFPPRFSGLQFPNYSSELNVNALELDDSALYLCASSFRGQGYEQYFGPGTRLTVT.

The chain carries TRBV4-2 and TRBJ2-7; D gene unclear. CDR1 and CDR2 (germline): LGHNA, YNFKEQ. This CDR3 spans 14 amino acids. The V end lost 4 bases, the J end lost 3 bases, and 13 bases lay between the germline ends. CDR3 in amino acids: CASSLERGHYEQYF. The CDR3 DNA follows: TGTGCCAGCAGCCTTGAACGAGGTCACTACGAGCAGTACTTC.

The chain has TRBV6-5 and TRBJ1-2; unclear D gene. Trimming took 0 bases from V and 3 from J, leaving 5 bases between them. The germline V gene encodes CDR1 MNHEY and CDR2 SVGAGI. CDR3 length: 13 amino acids. Written as DNA, the CDR3 is TGTGCCAGCAGTTACTCGACTGACTATGGCTACACCTTC. This translates into CASSYSTDYGYTF.

The J gene is TRBJ2-7, the V gene TRBV7-9; unclear D gene. This CDR3 region has 12 residues. Germline CDR1 and CDR2: SEHNR and FQNEAQ (reference sequence). V was cut by 2 bases and J by 5 bases, with 7 bases left in between. CDR3 region: CASSLWVDEQYF. The CDR3, as DNA: TGTGCCAGCAGCTTATGGGTGGACGAGCAGTACTTC.

This rearrangement joins TRBV6-5 to TRBJ2-7, with D maybe TRBD2 (5 bases). The CDR3 runs 14 residues. V lost 6 bases and J 2 bases, leaving 14 bases between the germline ends. Germline CDR1 is MNHEY and CDR2 is SVGAGI. This CDR3 reads CASRMTGLTYEQYF. The DNA of the CDR3 is TGTGCCAGCAGAATGACGGGATTAACCTACGAGCAGTACTTC.

This clone has a single count. CDR3 DNA: TGCGCCAGCACTAGAGACAGCAATCAGCCCCAGCATTTT. It yields the protein CASTRDSNQPQHF. V is TRBV10-2 and J is TRBJ1-5; D remains ambiguous. The CDR3 covers 13 residues. The germline CDR1 and CDR2 sequences are WSHSY and SAAADI. The V end lost 7 bases, the J end lost 1 base, and 8 bases lay between the germline ends.

This clone has just one count. The rearrangement uses TRBV27 and TRBJ2-7, with unresolved D. Germline V CDR1 and CDR2: MNHEY, SMNVEV (reference sequence). The CDR3 sequence is 14 residues long. V lost 5 bases and J 3 bases, leaving 14 bases between the germline ends. The DNA of the CDR3 is TGTGCCAGCAGTGCGACCGGGTTGGGCTACGAGCAGTACTTC. It codes for CASSATGLGYEQYF.

The genes are TRBV7-3 and TRBJ2-1, with 10 bases matching TRBD2. The V segment lost 0 bases and the J segment 9 bases; nucleotides outside the gene matches: 11. The length of the CDR3 is 17 residues. Per the germline V gene, CDR1 is SGHTA and CDR2 is FQGTGA. The CDR3 here is CASSLTSGRAGVSEQFF. CDR3 sequence (DNA): TGTGCCAGCAGCTTAACGAGCGGGAGGGCCGGAGTGAGTGAGCAGTTCTTC. Based on the CDR3 plus reference TRBV7-3 and TRBJ2-1, the full variable domain is GAGVSQTPSNKVTEKGKYVELRCDPISGHTALYWYRQSLGQGPEFLIYFQGTGAADDSGLPNDRFFAVRPEGSVSTLKIQRTERGDSAVYLCASSLTSGRAGVSEQFFGPGTRLTVL.

The J gene is TRBJ2-7, the V gene TRBV12-2; the table assigns TRBD1, which was not confirmed against the DNA. TRBV12-2 is tagged as a pseudogene. The CDR3 covers 15 residues. This chain's CDR3 is CASRADRRSSYEQYF. CDR3 coding DNA: TGTGCAAGTCGCGCGGACAGGAGGAGCTCCTACGAGCAGTACTTC.

The chain combines TRBV18 with TRBJ1-2; tentatively, D is TRBD1 (5 bases). CDR3 length: 14 residues. In germline, CDR1 is KGHSH, CDR2 LQKENI. Between the trimmed V and J ends, which lost 0 bases and 3 bases, there was a span of 8 bases. The CDR3 bases are TGTGCCAGCTCACCACCGCAGGGCGACTATGGCTACACCTTC. Translated, it gives CASSPPQGDYGYTF.

V is TRBV11-2 and J is TRBJ2-2; perhaps TRBD1 as D (6 bases). Per germline, CDR1 SGHAT and CDR2 FQNNGV. This CDR3 region has 16 residues. The V end was cut by 5 bases, the J end by 5 bases, with 18 bases between. The DNA of the CDR3 is TGTGCCAGCAGCCCGCAGGGGCCAGGTGGGACCGGGGAGCTGTTTTTT. Residues: CASSPQGPGGTGELFF.

The chain combines TRBV5-6 with TRBJ1-3; D is perhaps TRBD1 (5 bases). There are 15 residues in the CDR3. With 4 bases removed from V and 0 bases from J, the gap between germline ends came to 11 bases. Germline V gene sequence: CDR1 SGHDT, CDR2 YYEEEE. The CDR3 loop reads CASSPGANSGNTIYF. CDR3 nucleotides: TGTGCCAGCAGCCCCGGGGCGAACTCTGGAAACACCATATATTTT.

This chain connects TRBV9 to TRBJ1-5; no reliable D call. V was cut by 0 bases and J by 5 bases, with 9 bases left in between. This CDR3 is built from 14 residues. The germline V gene encodes CDR1 SGDLS and CDR2 YYNGEE. The CDR3, as DNA: TGTGCCAGCAGCGTAGGAGGGAGGGATCAGCCCCAGCATTTT. Its protein product is CASSVGGRDQPQHF.

This clone was recorded once. The V gene is TRBV5-1, the J gene TRBJ1-6, with TRBD1 matching 7 bases. This CDR3 is built from 15 residues. The V gene end was trimmed by 4 bases and the J gene end by 3 bases; junction bases not matched to a gene: 4. CDR1 and CDR2 from the germline V gene are SGHRS and YFSETQ. CDR3 in amino acids: CASSLGDSYNSPLHF. The DNA for the CDR3 is TGCGCCAGCAGCCTGGGGGACAGCTATAATTCACCCCTCCACTTT.

The chain recombines TRBV4-1 with TRBJ2-7; D not resolved. Germline V gene lookup returns CDR1 MGHRA and CDR2 YSYEKL. This CDR3 comprises 14 residues. Trimming cost V 4 bases and J 5 bases, with 15 bases left between them. CDR3 residues: CASSPTARGDEQYF. The DNA for the CDR3 is TGCGCCAGCAGCCCCACGGCCCGTGGGGACGAGCAGTACTTC.